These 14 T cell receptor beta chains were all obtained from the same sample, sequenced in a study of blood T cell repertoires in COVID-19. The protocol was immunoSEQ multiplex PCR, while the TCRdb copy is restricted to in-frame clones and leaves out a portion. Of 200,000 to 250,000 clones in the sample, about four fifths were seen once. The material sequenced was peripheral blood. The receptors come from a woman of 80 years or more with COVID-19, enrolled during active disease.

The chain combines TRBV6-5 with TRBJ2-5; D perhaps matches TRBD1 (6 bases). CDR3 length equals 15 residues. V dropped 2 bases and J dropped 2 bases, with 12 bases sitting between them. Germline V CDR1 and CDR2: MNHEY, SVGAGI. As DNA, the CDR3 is TGTGCCAGCAGTTACGACACCGGGACACAAGAGACCCAGTACTTC. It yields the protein CASSYDTGTQETQYF.

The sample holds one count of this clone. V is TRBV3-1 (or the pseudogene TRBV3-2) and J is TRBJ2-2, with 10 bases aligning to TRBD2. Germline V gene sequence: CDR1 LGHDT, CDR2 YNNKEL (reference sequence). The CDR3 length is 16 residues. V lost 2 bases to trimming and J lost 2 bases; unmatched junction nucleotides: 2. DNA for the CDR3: TGTGCCAGCAGCCAACTAGCGGGGGAAAACACCGGGGAGCTGTTTTTT. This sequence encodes CASSQLAGENTGELFF.

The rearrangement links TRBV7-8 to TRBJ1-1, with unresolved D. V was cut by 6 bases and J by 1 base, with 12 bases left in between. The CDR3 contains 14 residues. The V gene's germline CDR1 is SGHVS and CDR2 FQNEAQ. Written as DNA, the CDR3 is TGTGCCAGCAGAATGAATAGAGAGAACACTGAAGCTTTCTTT. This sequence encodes CASRMNRENTEAFF.

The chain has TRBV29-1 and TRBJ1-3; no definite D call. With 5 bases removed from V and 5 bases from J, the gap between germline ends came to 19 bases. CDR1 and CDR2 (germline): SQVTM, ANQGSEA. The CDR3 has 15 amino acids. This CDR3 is CSVSLQRRERNTIYF. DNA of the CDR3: TGCAGCGTTTCGTTACAGCGGCGAGAACGAAACACCATATATTTT.

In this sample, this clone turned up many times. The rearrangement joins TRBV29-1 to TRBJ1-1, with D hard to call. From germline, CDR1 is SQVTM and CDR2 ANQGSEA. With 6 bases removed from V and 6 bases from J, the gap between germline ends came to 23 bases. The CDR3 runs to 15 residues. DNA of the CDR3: TGCAGCGTCATCTCGCCGGCGAGGGCTCGGGCTGAAGCTTTCTTT. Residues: CSVISPARARAEAFF.

CDR3: CASSSGQHKQYF. In DNA, the CDR3 is TGTGCCAGCAGCTCCGGACAGCATAAGCAGTACTTC. This sequence joins TRBV28 and TRBJ2-7, with a tentative D call TRBD1 (6 bases). Germline CDR1 MDHEN, CDR2 SYDVKM. The CDR3 runs to 12 residues. V was trimmed by 6 bases and J by 8 bases, leaving 14 bases between them.

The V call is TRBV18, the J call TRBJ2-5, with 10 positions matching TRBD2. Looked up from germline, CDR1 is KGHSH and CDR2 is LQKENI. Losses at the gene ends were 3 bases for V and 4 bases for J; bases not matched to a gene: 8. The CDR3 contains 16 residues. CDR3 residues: CASSPLAGGGVETQYF. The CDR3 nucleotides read TGTGCCAGCTCACCCTTAGCGGGAGGTGGCGTAGAGACCCAGTACTTC.

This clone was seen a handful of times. DNA for the CDR3: TGTGCCAGCTTACAGGGGGCCGCCGGGGAGCTGTTTTTT. Protein sequence: CASLQGAAGELFF. V gene TRBV7-9 combines with J gene TRBJ2-2; 9 bases match TRBD1. The junction had 4 bases not matched to a gene; V was cut back by 8 bases and J by 6 bases. Germline CDR1 is SEHNR and CDR2 is FQNEAQ (reference sequence). The CDR3 is 13 amino acids.

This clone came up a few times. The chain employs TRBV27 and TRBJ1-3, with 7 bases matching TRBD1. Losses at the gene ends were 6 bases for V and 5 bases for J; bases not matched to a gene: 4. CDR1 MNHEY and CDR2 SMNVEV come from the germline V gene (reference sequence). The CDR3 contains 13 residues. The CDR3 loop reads CASSGTARNTIYF. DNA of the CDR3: TGTGCCAGCAGCGGGACAGCGCGAAACACCATATATTTT.

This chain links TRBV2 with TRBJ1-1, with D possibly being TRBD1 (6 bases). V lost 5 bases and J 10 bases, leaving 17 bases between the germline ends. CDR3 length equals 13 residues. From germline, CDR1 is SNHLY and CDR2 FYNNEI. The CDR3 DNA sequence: TGTGCCAGCAGTTCGGACAGTCCTGAGGGAGCTTTCTTT. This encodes CASSSDSPEGAFF.

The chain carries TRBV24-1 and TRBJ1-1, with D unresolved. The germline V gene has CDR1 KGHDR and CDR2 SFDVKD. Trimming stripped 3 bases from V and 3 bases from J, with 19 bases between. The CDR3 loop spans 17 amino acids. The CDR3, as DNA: TGTGCCACCAGTGATCCGACAATCGGGGAAGGCGACACTGAAGCTTTCTTT. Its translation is CATSDPTIGEGDTEAFF.

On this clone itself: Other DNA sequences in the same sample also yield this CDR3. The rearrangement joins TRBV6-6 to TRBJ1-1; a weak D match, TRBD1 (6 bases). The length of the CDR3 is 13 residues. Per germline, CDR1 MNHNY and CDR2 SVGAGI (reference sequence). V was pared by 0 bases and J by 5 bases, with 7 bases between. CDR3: CASSYSTGTEAFF. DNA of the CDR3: TGTGCCAGCAGTTACTCGACAGGTACTGAAGCTTTCTTT.

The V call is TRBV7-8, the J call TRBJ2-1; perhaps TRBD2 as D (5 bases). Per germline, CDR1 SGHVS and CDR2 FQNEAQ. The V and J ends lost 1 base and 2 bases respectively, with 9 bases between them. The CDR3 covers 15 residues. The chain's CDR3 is CASSLELVTYNEQFF. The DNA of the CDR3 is TGTGCCAGCAGCTTAGAACTAGTCACCTACAATGAGCAGTTCTTC.

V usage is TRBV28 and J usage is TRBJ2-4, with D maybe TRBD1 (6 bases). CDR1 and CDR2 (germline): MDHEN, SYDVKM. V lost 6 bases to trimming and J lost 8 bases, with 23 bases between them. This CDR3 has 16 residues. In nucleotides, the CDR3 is TGTGCCAGCAGCCCTCCGGGGACAAGGCGGGCGGACATTCAGTACTTC. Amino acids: CASSPPGTRRADIQYF.